Each of the 27 T cell receptor beta chains below was sequenced from the same sample in a study of blood T cell repertoires in COVID-19. Here immunoSEQ multiplex PCR was the method, and the copy in TCRdb shows in-frame clones only, minus some. This table holds a few hundred thousand clones, about 90% found once. Sequencing used peripheral blood. Receptors originate from a woman aged 30 to 39 with COVID-19, enrolled during active disease.

The chain has TRBV19 and TRBJ2-6; TRBD2 might be the D (6 bases). V lost 4 bases and J lost 2, with 15 bases in between. CDR1 and CDR2 from the germline V gene are LNHDA and SQIVND (reference sequence). The CDR3 extends over 17 amino acids. CDR3 nucleotides: TGTGCCAGTAGTACGGGGGTGCCCCCCACTGGGGCCAACGTCCTGACTTTC. It translates to CASSTGVPPTGANVLTF. Drawing the rest from reference TRBV19 and TRBJ2-6, the complete variable domain is DGGITQSPKYLFRKEGQNVTLSCEQNLNHDAMYWYRQDPGQGLRLIYYSQIVNDFQKGDIAEGYSVSREKKESFPLTVTSAQKNPTAFYLCASSTGVPPTGANVLTFGAGSRLTVL.

V is TRBV7-2 and J is TRBJ2-5, with 7 bases lining up with TRBD1. Germline V lookup: CDR1 SGHTA, CDR2 FQGNSA. With V trimmed by 0 bases and J by 4 bases, 2 bases remained unmatched. This CDR3 has 14 amino acids. The DNA for the CDR3 is TGTGCCAGCAGCTTAGCAGGGGGCACAGAGACCCAGTACTTC. It encodes CASSLAGGTETQYF.

V usage is TRBV2 and J usage is TRBJ2-3; D gene ambiguous. The germline V and J ends were trimmed by 3 bases and 0 bases, with 13 bases remaining between them. The CDR3 has 16 amino acids. Germline V gene sequence: CDR1 SNHLY, CDR2 FYNNEI. CDR3 DNA: TGTGCCAGCAGTGAGGAACAGATCCATAGCACAGATACGCAGTATTTT. Its translation is CASSEEQIHSTDTQYF.

Only one count was recorded for this clone. CDR3 protein: CASSYSAGATNEKLFF. The CDR3 DNA follows: TGTGCCAGCAGTTACTCGGCAGGGGCAACTAATGAAAAACTGTTTTTT. The rearrangement links TRBV6-5 to TRBJ1-4; D may be TRBD1 (6 bases). V shed 0 bases and J shed 0 bases, with 8 bases lying between them. CDR1 MNHEY and CDR2 SVGAGI come from the germline V gene. The CDR3 is made up of 16 amino acids.

The chain joins TRBV4-3 to TRBJ2-3; 9 bases are a match to TRBD2. V was clipped by 3 bases and J by 6 bases; unmatched bases: 7. The CDR3 totals 15 residues. Germline CDR1 LGHNA, CDR2 YSLEER. The CDR3 nucleotides are TGCGCCAGCAGCCAGGGACTAGCTTATCGGGATACGCAGTATTTT. Protein product: CASSQGLAYRDTQYF.

Here the CDR3 reads CASSRVAGDSGANVLTF. The CDR3 DNA reads TGCGCCAGCAGCCGGGTAGCAGGGGACTCTGGGGCCAACGTCCTGACTTTC. The chain is built from TRBV5-1 and TRBJ2-6; TRBD1 might be the D (6 bases). The germline V gene encodes CDR1 SGHRS and CDR2 YFSETQ. The CDR3 has 17 residues. Trimming took 4 bases from V and 0 from J, leaving 14 bases between them.

The genes are TRBV19 and TRBJ1-2; D is perhaps TRBD1 (5 bases). Trimming left V 6 bases short and J 2 bases short, with 13 bases between. Germline CDR1 reads LNHDA; CDR2 reads SQIVND (reference sequence). The CDR3 is made up of 14 amino acids. The CDR3: CASSRRQGNYGYTF. The CDR3 DNA follows: TGTGCCAGTAGCCGTCGGCAGGGCAACTATGGCTACACCTTC.

This chain joins TRBV11-3 and TRBJ2-1; TRBD2 matches 11 bases. Germline V gene data show CDR1 as SGHNT and CDR2 as YENEEA. The CDR3 runs 18 residues. V shed 0 bases and J 4 bases; nucleotides not matched to a gene: 8. CDR3 protein: CASSLDPLGLAGYNEQFF. CDR3 DNA sequence: TGTGCCAGCAGCTTAGACCCCCTAGGACTAGCGGGTTACAATGAGCAGTTCTTC. The complete variable domain, with remaining parts taken from reference TRBV11-3 and TRBJ2-1, reads EAGVVQSPRYKIIEKKQPVAFWCNPISGHNTLYWYLQNLGQGPELLIRYENEEAVDDSQLPKDRFSAERLKGVDSTLKIQPAELGDSAVYLCASSLDPLGLAGYNEQFFGPGTRLTVL.

The chain has TRBV2 and TRBJ2-6, with D tentatively TRBD1 (6 bases). This CDR3 is 16 amino acids long. With 6 bases removed from V and 2 bases from J, the gap between germline ends came to 14 bases. The germline V gene encodes CDR1 SNHLY and CDR2 FYNNEI. The CDR3 is CASRGGTSPGANVLTF. The CDR3 region has the DNA TGTGCCAGCAGGGGTGGGACATCCCCTGGGGCCAACGTCCTGACTTTC.

The genes are TRBV4-2 and TRBJ1-2; 11 nucleotides agree with TRBD1. Per germline, CDR1 LGHNA and CDR2 YNFKEQ. This CDR3 spans 17 amino acids. V lost 4 bases, J lost 3 bases, and 10 bases stayed unmatched. CDR3 residues: CASSRHTGQGADYGYTF. CDR3 nucleotides: TGTGCCAGCAGCCGGCACACCGGACAGGGGGCCGACTATGGCTACACCTTC.

DNA for the CDR3: TGTGCCAGCAGCTACCTGACAGGGGTGAACACTGAAGCTTTCTTT. Residues: CASSYLTGVNTEAFF. This sequence joins TRBV7-9 and TRBJ1-1; 8 nucleotides agree with TRBD1. CDR1 SEHNR and CDR2 FQNEAQ come from the germline V gene (reference sequence). Trimming removed 4 bases from V and 0 bases from J; junction bases left unmatched: 4. CDR3 length equals 15 residues. The whole variable domain, remainder taken from reference TRBV7-9 and TRBJ1-1, is DTGVSQNPRHKITKRGQNVTFRCDPISEHNRLYWYRQTLGQGPEFLTYFQNEAQLEKSRLLSDRFSAERPKGSFSTLEIQRTEQGDSAMYLCASSYLTGVNTEAFFGQGTRLTVV.

The chain uses TRBV6-5 and TRBJ2-1; TRBD2 is a possible D gene (5 bases). V was pared by 7 bases and J by 4 bases, with 17 bases between. The CDR3 has 15 amino acids. Germline V CDR1 and CDR2: MNHEY, SVGAGI. This CDR3 is CASTDLARGYNEQFF. The CDR3 DNA reads TGTGCCAGCACCGACCTAGCTCGGGGATACAATGAGCAGTTCTTC.

The genes are TRBV6-1 and TRBJ2-7; 12 nucleotides match TRBD2. V was pared by 4 bases and J by 5 bases, with 12 bases of the junction left unmatched. Germline-derived CDR1 and CDR2 are MNHNS and SASEGT. The length of the CDR3 is 17 residues. Written as DNA, the CDR3 is TGTGCCAGCAGTGTTTTTCTAGCGGGAGGGCCAGACGACGAGCAGTACGTC. Its translation: CASSVFLAGGPDDEQYV.

The J gene is TRBJ1-1, the V gene TRBV6-5, with D tentatively TRBD1 (5 bases). The length of the CDR3 is 14 residues. Trimming stripped 2 bases from V and 2 bases from J, with 9 bases between. Germline CDR1 MNHEY, CDR2 SVGAGI. The CDR3 DNA is TGTGCCAGCAGTTACGAGGGGACTAACACTGAAGCTTTCTTT. As protein: CASSYEGTNTEAFF.

The chain employs TRBV7-2 and TRBJ2-1, with 11 bases matching TRBD2. The V gene end was trimmed by 8 bases and the J gene end by 9 bases; junction bases not matched to a gene: 12. The CDR3 runs to 15 residues. Germline CDR1 reads SGHTA; CDR2 reads FQGNSA. This chain's CDR3 is CASGWIAGGQVEQFF. The CDR3 region has the DNA TGTGCCAGCGGGTGGATAGCGGGAGGGCAGGTTGAGCAGTTCTTC.

This sequence joins TRBV6-4 and TRBJ1-1, with D tentatively TRBD1 (5 bases). Germline V gene data show CDR1 as MRHNA and CDR2 as SNTAGT. The V gene lost 4 bases and the J gene lost 0 bases, with 18 bases spanning the gap. This CDR3 spans 17 amino acids. The CDR3 DNA follows: TGTGCCAGCAGTGTTTACGGGGGTCCTTCTATGAACACTGAAGCTTTCTTT. It translates to CASSVYGGPSMNTEAFF.

The chain employs TRBV5-1 and TRBJ2-3; maybe TRBD2 (6 bases). V dropped 0 bases and J dropped 0 bases, with 11 bases sitting between them. CDR1 is SGHRS and CDR2 is YFSETQ in the germline V gene. The CDR3 contains 16 residues. In DNA, the CDR3 is TGCGCCAGCAGCTTGGTAGCTAGCGCCAGCACAGATACGCAGTATTTT. It specifies CASSLVASASTDTQYF.

J is TRBJ2-7 and V is TRBV7-2; D is perhaps TRBD1 (6 bases). CDR1 and CDR2 from the germline V gene are SGHTA and FQGNSA. V lost 2 bases, J lost 4 bases, and 15 bases lay in between. The CDR3 runs to 15 residues. The CDR3 reads CASSLLRGSGYEQYF. The CDR3, as DNA: TGTGCCAGCAGCTTACTCAGGGGATCGGGATACGAGCAGTACTTC.

This clone was picked up a small number of times. This sequence joins TRBV10-1 and TRBJ2-1; maybe TRBD2 (5 bases). V was pared by 5 bases and J by 9 bases, with 17 bases between. The CDR3 has 14 residues. Germline assignment: CDR1 WNHNN and CDR2 SYGVQD (reference sequence). The CDR3 here is CASSIGSAPTEQFF. The CDR3 nucleotides read TGCGCCAGCAGTATCGGTAGCGCCCCTACTGAGCAGTTCTTC.

The chain couples TRBV7-2 to TRBJ1-2, with 7 bases that match TRBD1. V trimming: 3 bases; J trimming: 7 bases; junction bases outside the gene matches: 11. Germline loops: CDR1 SGHTA, CDR2 FQGNSA. CDR3 length: 15 amino acids. The DNA for the CDR3 is TGTGCCAGCAGCTTCCCAGGACAGGCGTGGAGTGGCTACACCTTC. This encodes CASSFPGQAWSGYTF. Full variable domain (rest looked up from reference TRBV7-2 and TRBJ1-2): GAGVSQSPSNKVTEKGKDVELRCDPISGHTALYWYRQSLGQGLEFLIYFQGNSAPDKSGLPSDRFSAERTGGSVSTLTIQRTQQEDSAVYLCASSFPGQAWSGYTFGSGTRLTVV.

V gene TRBV12-3 or TRBV12-4 combines with J gene TRBJ2-1, with 8 bases that match TRBD2. Trimming took 6 bases from V and 15 from J; bases not matched to a gene: 4. CDR3 size: 10 residues. Written as DNA, the CDR3 is TGTGCCAGCAGCGGACTAGCACTGTTCTTC. Translating it yields CASSGLALFF.

The chain carries TRBV14 and TRBJ2-5; a possible D gene is TRBD1 (5 bases). The CDR3 totals 15 residues. Germline CDR1 and CDR2: SGHDN and FVKESK. With 4 bases removed from V and 4 bases from J, the gap between germline ends came to 16 bases. CDR3 bases: TGTGCCAGCAGCCGCGTCCAGGGATACGGAGAGACCCAGTACTTC. This sequence encodes CASSRVQGYGETQYF.

V usage is TRBV6-2 or TRBV6-3 and J usage is TRBJ2-2, with D possibly being TRBD1 (6 bases). The CDR3 length is 12 residues. Trimming took off 4 bases at V and 6 bases at J, with 6 bases between the two ends. Germline V gene sequence: CDR1 MNHEY, CDR2 SVGEGT. The CDR3 DNA is TGTGCCAGCAGTTCAGGGGCCGGGGAGCTGTTTTTT. Translated, it gives CASSSGAGELFF.

The CDR3 nucleotides are TGCGCCAGCAGCCAAGATCAAGGCGAGGATGGTGAAAAACTGTTTTTT. Amino acid sequence: CASSQDQGEDGEKLFF. The chain couples TRBV4-1 to TRBJ1-4, with D unclear. CDR3 length: 16 amino acids. The V end was cut by 0 bases, the J end by 7 bases, with 15 bases between. The germline V gene has CDR1 MGHRA and CDR2 YSYEKL.

CDR3 sequence (DNA): TGTGCCAGTAGTATTGGGACAGGGCCCTACGAGCAGTACTTC. Translation: CASSIGTGPYEQYF. This sequence joins TRBV19 and TRBJ2-7; 9 nucleotides align to TRBD1. Germline lookup yields CDR1 LNHDA and CDR2 SQIVND (reference sequence). The CDR3 is 14 residues long. Losses at the gene ends were 3 bases for V and 2 bases for J; bases not matched to a gene: 2.

This clone was counted once. V gene TRBV19 combines with J gene TRBJ1-2; D is ambiguous. With 11 bases removed from V and 7 bases from J, the gap between germline ends came to 17 bases. The germline V gene encodes CDR1 LNHDA and CDR2 SQIVND (reference sequence). This CDR3 is 12 amino acids long. This chain's CDR3 is CALRREFSGYTF. The CDR3 bases are TGTGCCCTGCGCCGGGAGTTCTCTGGCTACACCTTC.

The chain carries TRBV12-3 or TRBV12-4 and TRBJ1-2; D is uncertain. The CDR3 totals 13 residues. The ends were cut back, 5 bases at V and 7 bases at J, with 14 bases in the middle. This CDR3 reads CASSPGGVGGYTF. CDR3 sequence (DNA): TGTGCCAGCAGTCCAGGCGGGGTGGGTGGCTACACCTTC.